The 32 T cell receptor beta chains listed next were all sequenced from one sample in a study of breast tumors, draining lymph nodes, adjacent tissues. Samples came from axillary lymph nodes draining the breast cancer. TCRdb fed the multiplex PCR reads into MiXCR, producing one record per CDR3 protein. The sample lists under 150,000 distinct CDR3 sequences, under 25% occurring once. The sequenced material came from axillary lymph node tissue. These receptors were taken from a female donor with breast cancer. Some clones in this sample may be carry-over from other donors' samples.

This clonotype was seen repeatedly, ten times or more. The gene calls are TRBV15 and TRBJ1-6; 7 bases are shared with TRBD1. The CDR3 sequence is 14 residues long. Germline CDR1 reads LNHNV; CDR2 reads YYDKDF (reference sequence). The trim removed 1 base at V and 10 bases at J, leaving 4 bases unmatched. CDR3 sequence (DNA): TGTGCCACCAGCAGAGCTACAGGGGAGTCACCCCTCCACTTT. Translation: CATSRATGESPLHF.

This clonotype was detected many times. The CDR3 here is CASSQGAAGQETQYF. Here the CDR3 DNA reads TGTGCCAGCAGCCAAGGGGCGGCAGGGCAAGAGACCCAGTACTTC. The chain combines TRBV4-2 with TRBJ2-5; D might be TRBD1 (5 bases). The CDR3 spans 15 residues. From germline, CDR1 is LGHNA and CDR2 YNFKEQ. V was pared by 1 base and J by 2 bases, with 11 bases between.

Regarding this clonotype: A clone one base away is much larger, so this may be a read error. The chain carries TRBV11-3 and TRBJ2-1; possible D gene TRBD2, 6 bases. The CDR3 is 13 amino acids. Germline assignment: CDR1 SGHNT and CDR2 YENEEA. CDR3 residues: CASRPGTRNEQLF. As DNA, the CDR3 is TGTGCCAGCAGACCCGGGACTCGTAATGAGCAGCTCTTC. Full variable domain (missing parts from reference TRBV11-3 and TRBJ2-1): EAGVVQSPRYKIIEKKQPVAFWCNPISGHNTLYWYLQNLGQGPELLIRYENEEAVDDSQLPKDRFSAERLKGVDSTLKIQPAELGDSAVYLCASRPGTRNEQLFGPGTRLTVL.

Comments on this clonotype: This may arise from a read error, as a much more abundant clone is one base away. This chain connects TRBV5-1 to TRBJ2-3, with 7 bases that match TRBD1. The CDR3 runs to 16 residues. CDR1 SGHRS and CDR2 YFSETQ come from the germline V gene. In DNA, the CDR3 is TGCGCCGGCAGCTCCGGGACAGCCCGTAGCACAGATACGCAGTATTTT. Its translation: CAGSSGTARSTDTQYF.

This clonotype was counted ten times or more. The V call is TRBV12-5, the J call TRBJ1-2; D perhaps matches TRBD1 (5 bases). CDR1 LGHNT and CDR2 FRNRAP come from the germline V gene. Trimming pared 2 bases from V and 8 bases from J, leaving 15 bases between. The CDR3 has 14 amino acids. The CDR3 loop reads CASGLTEEGKGYTF. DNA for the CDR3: TGTGCTAGTGGTTTGACCGAAGAGGGGAAAGGCTACACCTTC.

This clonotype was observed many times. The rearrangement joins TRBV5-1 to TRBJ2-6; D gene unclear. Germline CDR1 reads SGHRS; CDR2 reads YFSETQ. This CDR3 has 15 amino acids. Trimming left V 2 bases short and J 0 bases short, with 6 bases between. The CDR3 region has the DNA TGCGCCAGCAGCTTTGGTGTCTCTGGGGCCAACGTCCTGACTTTC. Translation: CASSFGVSGANVLTF.

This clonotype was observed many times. DNA of the CDR3: TGTGCCACCAGTGACCGGGGCGACGGATCTGGAAACACCATATATTTT. Translated, it gives CATSDRGDGSGNTIYF. J is TRBJ1-3 and V is TRBV24-1; D possibly corresponds to TRBD1 (5 bases). Trimming removed 4 bases from V and 1 base from J, with 13 bases in between. CDR1 is KGHDR and CDR2 is SFDVKD in the germline V gene. CDR3 length: 16 amino acids.

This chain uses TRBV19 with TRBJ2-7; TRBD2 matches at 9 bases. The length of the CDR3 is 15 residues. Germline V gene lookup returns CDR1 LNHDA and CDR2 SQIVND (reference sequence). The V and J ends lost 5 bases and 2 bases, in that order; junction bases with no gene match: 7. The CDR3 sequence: CASSYEPSGTYEQYF. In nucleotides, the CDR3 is TGTGCCAGTAGTTATGAGCCTAGCGGGACCTACGAGCAGTACTTC.

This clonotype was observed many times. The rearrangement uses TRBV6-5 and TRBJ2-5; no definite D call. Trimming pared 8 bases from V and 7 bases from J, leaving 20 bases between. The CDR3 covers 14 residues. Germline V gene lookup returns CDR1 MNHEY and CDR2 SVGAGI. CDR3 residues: CASATEYRVGTQYF. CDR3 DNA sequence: TGTGCCAGCGCCACAGAGTATAGAGTAGGGACCCAGTACTTC.

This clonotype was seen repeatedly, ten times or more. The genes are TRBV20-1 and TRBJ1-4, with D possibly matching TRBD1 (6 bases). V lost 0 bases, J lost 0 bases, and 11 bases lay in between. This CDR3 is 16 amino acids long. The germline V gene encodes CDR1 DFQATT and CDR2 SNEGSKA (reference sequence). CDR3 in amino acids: CSAREPRQATNEKLFF. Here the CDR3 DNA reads TGCAGTGCTAGAGAACCCCGACAGGCAACTAATGAAAAACTGTTTTTT.

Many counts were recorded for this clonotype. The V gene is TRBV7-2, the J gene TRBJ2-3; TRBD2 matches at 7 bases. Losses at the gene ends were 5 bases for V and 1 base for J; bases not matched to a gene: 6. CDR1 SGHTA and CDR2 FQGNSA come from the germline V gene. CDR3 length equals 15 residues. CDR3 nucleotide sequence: TGTGCCAGCAGCCCCCTTGGGGGGGGCACAGATACGCAGTATTTT. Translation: CASSPLGGGTDTQYF.

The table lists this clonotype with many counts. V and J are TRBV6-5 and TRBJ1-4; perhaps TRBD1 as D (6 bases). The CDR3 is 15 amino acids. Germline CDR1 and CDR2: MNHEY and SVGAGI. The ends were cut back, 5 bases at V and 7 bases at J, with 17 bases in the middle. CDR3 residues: CASSQNRVGSEKLFF. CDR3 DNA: TGTGCCAGCAGTCAAAACAGGGTCGGGAGTGAAAAACTGTTTTTT.

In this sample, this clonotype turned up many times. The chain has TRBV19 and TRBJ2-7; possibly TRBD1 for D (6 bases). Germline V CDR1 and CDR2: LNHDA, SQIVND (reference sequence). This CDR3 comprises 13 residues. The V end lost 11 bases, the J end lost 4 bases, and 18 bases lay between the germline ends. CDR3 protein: CASRPIGTYEQYF. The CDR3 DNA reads TGTGCCTCCCGACCGATCGGGACATACGAGCAGTACTTC.

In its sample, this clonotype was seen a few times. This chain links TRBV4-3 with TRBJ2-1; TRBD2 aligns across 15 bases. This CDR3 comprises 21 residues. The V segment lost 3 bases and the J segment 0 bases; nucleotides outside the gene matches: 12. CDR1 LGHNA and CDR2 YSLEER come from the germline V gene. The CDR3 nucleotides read TGCGCCAGCAGCCAGCATACGGGACTAGCGGGAGGCCGAAGCTCCTACAATGAGCAGTTCTTC. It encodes CASSQHTGLAGGRSSYNEQFF.

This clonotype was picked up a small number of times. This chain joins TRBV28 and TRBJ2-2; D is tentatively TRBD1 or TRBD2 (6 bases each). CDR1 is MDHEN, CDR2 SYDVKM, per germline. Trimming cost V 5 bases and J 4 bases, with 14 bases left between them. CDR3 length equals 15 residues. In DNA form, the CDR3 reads TGTGCCAGCAGTGAAGGGGGGTCGGTCACCGGGGAGCTGTTTTTT. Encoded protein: CASSEGGSVTGELFF.

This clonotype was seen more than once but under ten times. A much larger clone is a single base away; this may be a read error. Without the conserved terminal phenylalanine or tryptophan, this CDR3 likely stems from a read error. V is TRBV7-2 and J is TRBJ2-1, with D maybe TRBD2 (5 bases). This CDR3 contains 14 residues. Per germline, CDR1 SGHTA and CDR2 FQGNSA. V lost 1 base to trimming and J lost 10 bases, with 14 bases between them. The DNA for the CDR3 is TGTGCCAGCAGCTTAGTGGGCCTGCTAGCCGAGCAGTTCTCC. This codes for CASSLVGLLAEQFS.

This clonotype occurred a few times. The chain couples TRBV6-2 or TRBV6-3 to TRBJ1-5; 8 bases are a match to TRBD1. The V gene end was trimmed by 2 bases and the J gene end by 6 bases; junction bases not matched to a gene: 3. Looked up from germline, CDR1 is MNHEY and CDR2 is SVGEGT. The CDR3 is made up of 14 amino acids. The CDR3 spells CASSYLQGGQPQHF. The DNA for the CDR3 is TGTGCCAGCAGTTACCTACAGGGGGGTCAGCCCCAGCATTTT.

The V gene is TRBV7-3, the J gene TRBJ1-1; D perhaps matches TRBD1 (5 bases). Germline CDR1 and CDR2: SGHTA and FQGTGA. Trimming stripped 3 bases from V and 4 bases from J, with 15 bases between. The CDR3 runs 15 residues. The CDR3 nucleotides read TGTGCCAGCAGCTTCGACGGCAGGGAAGGCACTGAAGCTTTCTTT. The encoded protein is CASSFDGREGTEAFF. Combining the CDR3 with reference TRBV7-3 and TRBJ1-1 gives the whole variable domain GAGVSQTPSNKVTEKGKYVELRCDPISGHTALYWYRQSLGQGPEFLIYFQGTGAADDSGLPNDRFFAVRPEGSVSTLKIQRTERGDSAVYLCASSFDGREGTEAFFGQGTRLTVV.

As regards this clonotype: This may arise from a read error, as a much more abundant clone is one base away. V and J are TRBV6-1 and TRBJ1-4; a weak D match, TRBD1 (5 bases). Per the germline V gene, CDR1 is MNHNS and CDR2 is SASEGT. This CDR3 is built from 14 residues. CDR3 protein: CAGSPGTRNEKLFF. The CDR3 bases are TGTGCCGGCAGTCCCGGGACCCGGAATGAAAAACTGTTTTTT.

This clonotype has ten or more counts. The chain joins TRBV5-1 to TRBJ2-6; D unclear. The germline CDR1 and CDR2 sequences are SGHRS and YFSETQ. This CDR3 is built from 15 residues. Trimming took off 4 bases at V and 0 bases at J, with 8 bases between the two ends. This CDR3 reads CASSPTSSGANVLTF. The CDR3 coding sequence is TGCGCCAGCAGCCCAACAAGCTCTGGGGCCAACGTCCTGACTTTC.

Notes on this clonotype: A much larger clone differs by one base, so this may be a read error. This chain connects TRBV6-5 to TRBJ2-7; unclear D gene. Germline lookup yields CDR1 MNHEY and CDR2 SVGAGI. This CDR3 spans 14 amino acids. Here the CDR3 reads CASSLSLAPYGQYF. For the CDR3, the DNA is TGTGCCAGCAGCCTCTCCCTGGCTCCCTACGGGCAGTACTTC.

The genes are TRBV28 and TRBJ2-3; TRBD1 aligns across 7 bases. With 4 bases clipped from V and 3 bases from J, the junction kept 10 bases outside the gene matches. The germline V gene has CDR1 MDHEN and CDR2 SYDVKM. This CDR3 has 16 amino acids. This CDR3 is CASSSGTAPTTDTQYF. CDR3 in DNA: TGTGCCAGCAGTTCCGGGACAGCCCCAACAACAGATACGCAGTATTTT.

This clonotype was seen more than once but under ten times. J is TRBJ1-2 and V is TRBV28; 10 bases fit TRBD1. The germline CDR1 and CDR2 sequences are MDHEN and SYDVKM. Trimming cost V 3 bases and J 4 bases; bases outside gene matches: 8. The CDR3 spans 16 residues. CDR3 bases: TGTGCCAGCAGTTTTATAGGGACAGGGGTTTTCTATGGCTACACCTTC. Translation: CASSFIGTGVFYGYTF.

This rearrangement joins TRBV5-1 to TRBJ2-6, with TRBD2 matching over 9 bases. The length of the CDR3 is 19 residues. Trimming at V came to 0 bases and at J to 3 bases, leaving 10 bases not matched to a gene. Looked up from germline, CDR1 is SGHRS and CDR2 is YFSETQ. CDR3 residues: CASSLAPSAGGGGANVLTF. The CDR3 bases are TGCGCCAGCAGCTTGGCTCCTTCAGCGGGAGGAGGTGGGGCCAACGTCCTGACTTTC.

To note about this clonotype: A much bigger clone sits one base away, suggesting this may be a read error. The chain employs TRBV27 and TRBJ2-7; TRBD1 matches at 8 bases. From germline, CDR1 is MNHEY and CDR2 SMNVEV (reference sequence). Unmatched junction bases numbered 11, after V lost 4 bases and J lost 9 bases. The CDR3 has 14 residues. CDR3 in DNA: TGTGCCAGCAGTTCATCCCCGACAGGGGACGCGCAGTACTTC. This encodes CASSSSPTGDAQYF.

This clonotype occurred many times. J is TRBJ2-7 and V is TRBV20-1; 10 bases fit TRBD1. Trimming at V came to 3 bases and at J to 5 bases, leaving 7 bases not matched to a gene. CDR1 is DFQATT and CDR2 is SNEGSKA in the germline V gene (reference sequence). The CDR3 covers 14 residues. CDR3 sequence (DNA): TGCAGTGCTAGGCTAGGGGACAGGGGCAACGAGCAGTACTTC. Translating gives CSARLGDRGNEQYF.

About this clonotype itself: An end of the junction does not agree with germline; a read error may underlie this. Here the CDR3 reads CASSFTANTETFF. The CDR3 coding sequence is TGCGCCAGCAGCTTTACAGCGAACACTGAAACTTTCTTT. The V call is TRBV5-1, the J call TRBJ1-1, with no clear D. Germline values: CDR1 SGHRS, CDR2 YFSETQ. The CDR3 runs 13 residues.

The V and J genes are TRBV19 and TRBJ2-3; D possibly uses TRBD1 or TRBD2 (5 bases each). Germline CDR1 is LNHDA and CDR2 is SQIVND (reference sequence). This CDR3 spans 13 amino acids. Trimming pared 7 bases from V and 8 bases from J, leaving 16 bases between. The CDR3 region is CASIPHGASTQYF. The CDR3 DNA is TGTGCCAGTATTCCTCACGGGGCGTCTACGCAGTATTTT. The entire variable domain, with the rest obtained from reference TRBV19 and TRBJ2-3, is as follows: DGGITQSPKYLFRKEGQNVTLSCEQNLNHDAMYWYRQDPGQGLRLIYYSQIVNDFQKGDIAEGYSVSREKKESFPLTVTSAQKNPTAFYLCASIPHGASTQYFGPGTRLTVL.

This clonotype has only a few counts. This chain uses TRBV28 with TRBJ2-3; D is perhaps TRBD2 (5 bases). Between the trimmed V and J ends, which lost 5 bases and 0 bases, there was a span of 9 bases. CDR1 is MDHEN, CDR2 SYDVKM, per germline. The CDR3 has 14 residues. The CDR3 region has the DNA TGTGCCAGCAGTCGAGGCGGGAGCACAGATACGCAGTATTTT. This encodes CASSRGGSTDTQYF.

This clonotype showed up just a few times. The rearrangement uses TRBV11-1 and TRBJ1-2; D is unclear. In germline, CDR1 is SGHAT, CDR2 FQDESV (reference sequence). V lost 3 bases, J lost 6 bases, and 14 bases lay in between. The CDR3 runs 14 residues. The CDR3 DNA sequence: TGTGCCAGCAGCTTGTCCCGATCACGGGATGGCTACACCTTC. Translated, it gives CASSLSRSRDGYTF.

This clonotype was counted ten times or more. This CDR3 reads CASSSPGSSYNEQFF. The CDR3 nucleotides read TGCGCCAGCAGCTCGCCCGGAAGCTCCTACAATGAGCAGTTCTTC. The rearrangement links TRBV5-1 to TRBJ2-1, with unresolved D. The V gene's germline CDR1 is SGHRS and CDR2 YFSETQ. This CDR3 comprises 15 residues. Trimming stripped 3 bases from V and 0 bases from J, with 10 bases between.

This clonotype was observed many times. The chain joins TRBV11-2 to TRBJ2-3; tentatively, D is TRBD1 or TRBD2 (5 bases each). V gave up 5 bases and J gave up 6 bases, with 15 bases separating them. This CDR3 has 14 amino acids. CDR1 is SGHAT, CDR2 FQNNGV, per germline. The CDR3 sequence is CASSRGYIADTQYF. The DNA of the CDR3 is TGTGCCAGCAGCAGGGGATATATAGCGGATACGCAGTATTTT.